This entry features one T cell receptor (beta chain) sequence. V was clipped by 5 bases and J by 0 bases; unmatched bases: 8. There are 17 residues in the CDR3. Germline V gene data show CDR1 as MNHEY and CDR2 as SVGEGT. The record originates from a study of blood T cell repertoires in COVID-19. As for the study in general: Samples came from the United States, Italy and Spain, spanning acute and convalescent COVID-19.

Original data processing: Counts of nucleated cells, estimated from reference gene primer amplification, were obtained. The data were produced by immunoSEQ multiplex PCR, yet TCRdb's version contains in-frame clones alone and is incomplete. V, J and clone size are those of that table, while D and trimming were read from the DNA. The table lists 200,000 to 250,000 clones, roughly 85% of them singletons. The clonotype was recovered from a woman aged 18-29 years with acute or convalescent COVID-19. The gene calls are TRBV6-2 or TRBV6-3 and TRBJ2-1, with 9 bases lining up with TRBD2. Input material: peripheral blood. The CDR3 DNA reads as TGTGCCAGCAGTCCCCCGACTAGCGGCCGCTCCTACAATGAGCAGTTCTTC. Translation: CASSPPTSGRSYNEQFF.